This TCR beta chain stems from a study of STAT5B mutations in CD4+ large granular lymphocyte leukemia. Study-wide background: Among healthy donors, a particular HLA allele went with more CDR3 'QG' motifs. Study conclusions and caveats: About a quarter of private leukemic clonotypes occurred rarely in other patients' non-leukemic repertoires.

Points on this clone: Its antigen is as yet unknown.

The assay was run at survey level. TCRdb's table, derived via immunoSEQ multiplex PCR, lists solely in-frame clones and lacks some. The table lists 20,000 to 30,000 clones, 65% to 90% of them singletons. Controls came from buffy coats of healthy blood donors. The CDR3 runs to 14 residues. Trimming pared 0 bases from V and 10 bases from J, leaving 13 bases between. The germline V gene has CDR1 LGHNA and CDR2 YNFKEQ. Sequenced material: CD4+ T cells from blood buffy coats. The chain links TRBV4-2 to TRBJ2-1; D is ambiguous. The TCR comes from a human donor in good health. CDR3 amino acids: CASSQEAFLGEQFF. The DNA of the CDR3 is TGTGCCAGCAGCCAAGAAGCTTTTCTTGGGGAGCAGTTCTTC.